Listed here are 4 T cell receptor beta chains from one sample, sequenced in a study of cytomegalovirus exposure and HLA in healthy donors. In the PCR, 60 Vbeta and 13 Jbeta primers were used. Repertoires were generated with immunoSEQ multiplex PCR, while TCRdb's copy carries only in-frame clones and drops some. The sample has about 180,000 clones, under 90% seen once. Sequencing was performed on PBMCs. The receptor source for this set is a man aged 25-40 years in good health and CMV-seropositive.

The rearrangement joins TRBV28 to TRBJ2-5; D possibly corresponds to TRBD2 (6 bases). TRBJ2-7 explains the end of the DNA better; the J call may be wrong. The germline V gene encodes CDR1 MDHEN and CDR2 SYDVKM. The CDR3 spans 16 residues. The CDR3 DNA follows: TGTGCCAGCAGTTTGTCGACGGGACTCCGCTCCTACGAGCAGTACTTC. Encoded protein: CASSLSTGLRSYEQYF.

This clone was seen more than once but under ten times. The chain combines TRBV27 with TRBJ2-5; tentatively, D is TRBD2 (5 bases). The DNA end is more similar to TRBJ2-7, so the J call may be wrong. This CDR3 region has 14 residues. The V gene's germline CDR1 is MNHEY and CDR2 SMNVEV (reference sequence). The CDR3 bases are TGTGCCAGCAGTTTACGAGGGCTACCCTACGAGCAGTACTTC. Residues: CASSLRGLPYEQYF.

This clone came up once. The chain carries TRBV9 and TRBJ2-4; 7 bases match TRBD1. CDR3 size: 16 residues. Looked up from germline, CDR1 is SGDLS and CDR2 is YYNGEE. V was clipped by 3 bases and J by 1 base; unmatched bases: 7. The CDR3 protein is CASSERLTGAKNIQYF. The CDR3 coding sequence is TGTGCCAGCAGCGAGCGATTGACAGGGGCCAAAAACATTCAGTACTTC.

The chain combines TRBV2 with TRBJ1-6; 8 bases are shared with TRBD1. Germline V gene sequence: CDR1 SNHLY, CDR2 FYNNEI. Trimming cost V 4 bases and J 5 bases; bases outside gene matches: 7. The CDR3 runs 16 residues. The CDR3: CASSGRQGANNSPLHF. CDR3 coding DNA: TGTGCCAGCAGTGGGCGCCAGGGGGCCAATAATTCACCCCTCCACTTT.